These 21 T cell receptor beta chains originate from one sample sequenced in a study of cytomegalovirus exposure and HLA in healthy donors. 13 Jbeta primers and 60 Vbeta primers were used for the PCR. The protocol was immunoSEQ multiplex PCR, while the TCRdb copy is restricted to in-frame clones and leaves out a portion. Seen here are about 100,000 clones, around 80% observed once, and the top ten hold just over 0.75%. Sequencing was performed on PBMCs. The receptors shown here come from a woman between 55 and 75 years old in good health and CMV-seronegative.

V usage is TRBV7-8 and J usage is TRBJ1-1, with 8 bases lining up with TRBD1. Germline V lookup: CDR1 SGHVS, CDR2 FQNEAQ. The CDR3 sequence is 15 residues long. Trimming cost V 5 bases and J 1 base; bases outside gene matches: 6. The CDR3: CASSPLTGGNTEAFF. In DNA form, the CDR3 reads TGTGCCAGCAGCCCTCTCACAGGGGGGAACACTGAAGCTTTCTTT.

J is TRBJ1-5 and V is TRBV2; D is ambiguous. Looked up from germline, CDR1 is SNHLY and CDR2 is FYNNEI. V was trimmed by 9 bases and J by 0 bases, leaving 9 bases between them. The CDR3 is 13 residues long. The CDR3 bases are TGTGCCAGTCACTTTTATAGCAATCAGCCCCAGCATTTT. Translated: CASHFYSNQPQHF.

The gene calls are TRBV6-6 and TRBJ1-1, with unresolved D. CDR1 and CDR2 (germline): MNHNY, SVGAGI (reference sequence). V lost 2 bases to trimming and J lost 8 bases, with 6 bases between them. The CDR3 loop spans 11 amino acids. The CDR3 protein is CASSYEVEAFF. CDR3 bases: TGTGCCAGCAGTTACGAGGTAGAAGCTTTCTTT.

The chain employs TRBV6-6 and TRBJ1-2, with D perhaps matching TRBD1 (5 bases). The CDR3 runs to 14 residues. Trimming took off 6 bases at V and 5 bases at J, with 16 bases between the two ends. Germline CDR1 and CDR2: MNHNY and SVGAGI (reference sequence). The CDR3 nucleotides read TGTGCCAGCAGAGATCGCGGGACTGCTTATGGCTACACCTTC. As protein: CASRDRGTAYGYTF.

V is TRBV6-4 and J is TRBJ1-5; no firm D call. V gave up 8 bases and J gave up 0 bases, with 17 bases separating them. This CDR3 contains 16 residues. Looked up from germline, CDR1 is MRHNA and CDR2 is SNTAGT. The CDR3, as DNA: TGTGCCAGCTATGAGAGAGCAGGTCATAGCAATCAGCCCCAGCATTTT. As protein: CASYERAGHSNQPQHF.

This clone was observed once. This chain joins TRBV28 and TRBJ2-7, with 8 bases aligning to TRBD1. The CDR3 is 13 residues long. Looked up from germline, CDR1 is MDHEN and CDR2 is SYDVKM. Trimming cost V 6 bases and J 9 bases; bases outside gene matches: 10. For the CDR3, the DNA is TGTGCCAGCAGAAGCGGACAGGGCGGTTGGCAGTACTTC. Translating it yields CASRSGQGGWQYF.

The chain has TRBV19 and TRBJ1-2, with D unclear. The CDR3 has 12 amino acids. Germline V CDR1 and CDR2: LNHDA, SQIVND (reference sequence). Trimming removed 5 bases from V and 2 bases from J, with 6 bases in between. The CDR3 reads CASSPLNYGYTF. CDR3 nucleotides: TGTGCCAGTAGTCCCTTGAACTATGGCTACACCTTC.

The chain uses TRBV19 and TRBJ2-7, with TRBD1 matching over 10 bases. This CDR3 spans 14 amino acids. The V segment lost 3 bases and the J segment 6 bases; nucleotides outside the gene matches: 5. Germline lookup yields CDR1 LNHDA and CDR2 SQIVND (reference sequence). The CDR3 sequence is CASSMGTGVIEQYF. CDR3 DNA sequence: TGTGCCAGTAGTATGGGGACAGGGGTCATCGAGCAGTACTTC.

The chain couples TRBV27 to TRBJ2-7, with TRBD2 matching 12 bases. Unmatched junction bases numbered 7, after V lost 6 bases and J lost 4 bases. The CDR3 loop spans 15 amino acids. Per the germline V gene, CDR1 is MNHEY and CDR2 is SMNVEV (reference sequence). CDR3 in amino acids: CASSQTSGGSYEQYF. The CDR3 DNA reads as TGTGCCAGCAGCCAAACTAGCGGGGGGTCTTACGAGCAGTACTTC.

The chain employs TRBV2 and TRBJ2-2; D perhaps matches TRBD2 (5 bases). The CDR3 is 14 amino acids. V was clipped by 3 bases and J by 5 bases, with 10 bases between them. Per germline, CDR1 SNHLY and CDR2 FYNNEI. Here the CDR3 DNA reads TGTGCCAGCAGTGAGCTTGGCGGGACCGGGGAGCTGTTTTTT. Translating it yields CASSELGGTGELFF.

This chain connects TRBV9 to TRBJ2-1; 7 positions agree with TRBD2. The CDR3 extends over 14 amino acids. Germline-derived CDR1 and CDR2 are SGDLS and YYNGEE. V was clipped by 3 bases and J by 6 bases; unmatched bases: 6. CDR3 residues: CASSAPWGGNEQFF. The CDR3 coding sequence is TGTGCCAGCAGCGCGCCTTGGGGGGGCAATGAGCAGTTCTTC.

This rearrangement joins TRBV5-4 to TRBJ2-2; D is unresolved. This CDR3 is 16 amino acids long. CDR1 and CDR2 from the germline V gene are SGHNT and YYREEE (reference sequence). V lost 1 base and J lost 1, with 11 bases in between. The CDR3 DNA sequence: TGTGCCAGCAGCTTGAGACTGGCCTGGAACACCGGGGAGCTGTTTTTT. This translates into CASSLRLAWNTGELFF.

This clone appeared a few times. The rearrangement links TRBV4-1 to TRBJ1-5; weak D call: TRBD1 (5 bases). Germline CDR1 is MGHRA and CDR2 is YSYEKL. The CDR3 contains 13 residues. With 3 bases removed from V and 5 bases from J, the gap between germline ends came to 8 bases. The CDR3 DNA reads as TGCGCCAGCAGCCATAGGGGTGATCAGCCCCAGCATTTT. It translates to CASSHRGDQPQHF.

V gene TRBV5-6 combines with J gene TRBJ1-2; 10 nucleotides agree with TRBD1. CDR3 length: 17 residues. From germline, CDR1 is SGHDT and CDR2 YYEEEE. The V and J ends lost 2 bases and 4 bases, in that order; junction bases with no gene match: 11. CDR3 protein: CASSFTPGQGYGYGYTF. CDR3 in DNA: TGTGCCAGCAGCTTCACGCCGGGACAGGGGTACGGCTATGGCTACACCTTC.

The chain recombines TRBV5-8 with TRBJ2-3, with 9 bases identical to TRBD2. The V gene end was trimmed by 0 bases and the J gene end by 4 bases; junction bases not matched to a gene: 9. Germline values: CDR1 SGHTS, CDR2 YDEGEE. CDR3 size: 17 residues. The CDR3 coding sequence is TGTGCCAGCAGCTTGGGCTCGGTTAGCGGGAGCCCAGATACGCAGTATTTT. Encoded protein: CASSLGSVSGSPDTQYF.

The chain couples TRBV15 to TRBJ2-5, with 9 bases lining up with TRBD2. There are 15 residues in the CDR3. Germline V gives CDR1 LNHNV, CDR2 YYDKDF (reference sequence). After removal of 0 bases from V and 4 bases from J, the junction contained 3 bases not matched to a gene. The CDR3 sequence: CATSRDRGGGETQYF. CDR3 bases: TGTGCCACCAGCAGAGATCGCGGGGGGGGAGAGACCCAGTACTTC.

This clone was detected a few times. This chain links TRBV7-8 with TRBJ1-2; 8 nucleotides match TRBD1. This CDR3 contains 14 residues. CDR1 is SGHVS, CDR2 FQNEAQ, per germline. The trim removed 2 bases at V and 2 bases at J, leaving 1 base unmatched. CDR3 sequence reads: CASSLRTGNYGYTF. In nucleotides, the CDR3 is TGTGCCAGCAGCTTACGGACAGGGAACTATGGCTACACCTTC.

This clone was seen more than once but under ten times. This chain connects TRBV28 to TRBJ2-5; the D gene is possibly TRBD1 (6 bases). The germline V and J ends were trimmed by 5 bases and 1 base, with 17 bases remaining between them. The germline gives CDR1 MDHEN, CDR2 SYDVKM. The length of the CDR3 is 16 residues. CDR3: CASSLRTGWGQETQYF. The DNA for the CDR3 is TGTGCCAGCAGTCTCCGAACAGGGTGGGGCCAAGAGACCCAGTACTTC.

In this sample, this clone turned up a few times. This chain uses TRBV10-3 with TRBJ1-1; D remains unclear. The CDR3 contains 15 residues. Trimming pared 0 bases from V and 1 base from J, leaving 9 bases between. Germline V CDR1 and CDR2: ENHRY, SYGVKD. In DNA, the CDR3 is TGTGCCATCAGTGAGTCGAGACTCGAGAACACTGAAGCTTTCTTT. Its translation is CAISESRLENTEAFF.

The genes are TRBV29-1 and TRBJ2-6, with D perhaps matching TRBD1 (6 bases). Trimming left V 6 bases short and J 2 bases short, with 17 bases between. The CDR3 extends over 16 amino acids. Germline V gene sequence: CDR1 SQVTM, CDR2 ANQGSEA. DNA of the CDR3: TGCAGCGTGGCGGACAGAAGGGGAACTGGGGCCAACGTCCTGACTTTC. It yields the protein CSVADRRGTGANVLTF.

This clone has only one observation. The J gene is TRBJ1-2, the V gene TRBV19; unclear D gene. Germline loops: CDR1 LNHDA, CDR2 SQIVND (reference sequence). There are 12 residues in the CDR3. The V and J ends lost 3 bases and 7 bases respectively, with 9 bases between them. The CDR3: CASSIGGFGYTF. In nucleotides, the CDR3 is TGTGCCAGTAGTATTGGAGGGTTTGGCTACACCTTC. The full variable domain, its missing parts supplied by reference TRBV19 and TRBJ1-2, is DGGITQSPKYLFRKEGQNVTLSCEQNLNHDAMYWYRQDPGQGLRLIYYSQIVNDFQKGDIAEGYSVSREKKESFPLTVTSAQKNPTAFYLCASSIGGFGYTFGSGTRLTVV.